Here is one TCR beta chain with its context. No antigen is known for it. The V and J ends lost 4 bases and 1 base respectively, with 13 bases between them. Germline V gene sequence: CDR1 KGHSH, CDR2 LQKENI. This CDR3 spans 15 amino acids. This entry is derived from a study of cytomegalovirus exposure and HLA in healthy donors. Whole-study findings and limits: The authors listed 150 to 200 TCR beta chains as cytomegalovirus-associated.

Sequenced by immunoSEQ multiplex PCR; TCRdb stores in-frame clones only, minus some. The sample contains 50,000 to 65,000 clones, 95% of which appear only once. The chain couples TRBV18 to TRBJ1-1; maybe TRBD1 (6 bases). The source material was PBMCs. This TCR derives from a woman aged 18 to 35 in good health and CMV-seropositive. Here the CDR3 reads CASSLRQVTNTEAFF. The CDR3 region has the DNA TGTGCCAGCTCACTTCGACAGGTCACGAACACTGAAGCTTTCTTT.